This T cell receptor beta chain came from a study of T cell repertoires in cytomegalovirus infection. Study-level background: Well-studied HLA-B-restricted CMV epitopes were used in the study alongside recently identified HLA-C-restricted ones.

This CDR3 spans 11 amino acids. Germline loops: CDR1 SEHNR, CDR2 FQNEAQ (reference sequence). Deletions cut 6 bases from V and 11 bases from J, with 11 bases between. In the case of this clonotype: Its antigen is not identified.

TCRdb redid the calling of the reads with MiXCR, one entry per CDR3 protein. In the table there are approximately 990,000 distinct CDR3 sequences, around 32% of which are singletons. Study observations and caveats: Identification of carriers of CMV plus the relevant HLA was achieved through cumulative public TCR beta family frequency.

The sequence was obtained from a human donor in good health (CMV status not recorded). Some clones in this sample may be carry-over from other donors' samples. Sequences were derived from cultured CD8+ T cells from PBMCs, sampled from culture after CMV antigen stimulation. The chain carries TRBV7-9 and TRBJ1-5, with D perhaps TRBD1 (5 bases). The CDR3 DNA sequence: TGTGCCAGCAGGGGGGGAGGATCCCAGCATTTT. Its translation: CASRGGGSQHF.